The 32 T cell receptor beta chains below come from one sample, sequenced in a study of blood T cell repertoires in COVID-19. Libraries were prepared by immunoSEQ multiplex PCR; TCRdb keeps only in-frame clonotypes and omits some of them. The table lists about 220,000 clones, approximately 84% of them singletons. Sequencing used peripheral blood. The receptors derive from a middle-aged man with active or convalescent COVID-19.

Concerning this clone: One junction end does not reproduce the germline sequence, and a read error may be involved. The chain couples TRBV7-7 to TRBJ2-2; 7 nucleotides align to TRBD2. Looked up from germline, CDR1 is SSHAT and CDR2 is FNYEAQ (reference sequence). The CDR3 length is 14 residues. CDR3 bases: TGTGCTAGCAGCCGGGGACTAAACACCGGGGAGCTGTTTTTT. It yields the protein CASSRGLNTGELFF.

V and J are TRBV11-2 and TRBJ1-1; no clear D. The CDR3 has 11 residues. Trimming took 6 bases from V and 8 from J, leaving 10 bases between them. Germline V gives CDR1 SGHAT, CDR2 FQNNGV. The CDR3 DNA follows: TGTGCCAGCAGGAGCGGCTTGGAAGCTTTCTTT. This translates into CASRSGLEAFF.

The V call is TRBV27, the J call TRBJ2-1, with D possibly being TRBD2 (5 bases). The CDR3 totals 16 residues. The germline V gene has CDR1 MNHEY and CDR2 SMNVEV (reference sequence). V gave up 4 bases and J gave up 6 bases, with 19 bases separating them. The CDR3 here is CASSSGSSFVFNEQFF. The CDR3, as DNA: TGTGCCAGCAGTTCCGGATCTAGCTTTGTCTTCAATGAGCAGTTCTTC.

This clone was recorded once. The rearrangement uses TRBV5-1 and TRBJ2-2, with D possibly being TRBD2 (5 bases). Germline CDR1 is SGHRS and CDR2 is YFSETQ. V was cut by 4 bases and J by 7 bases, with 11 bases left in between. This CDR3 region has 13 residues. The CDR3 loop reads CASSRMRDGELFF. The CDR3 region has the DNA TGCGCCAGCAGCCGGATGAGGGACGGGGAGCTGTTTTTT.

V gene TRBV4-1 combines with J gene TRBJ2-3; 7 bases are a match to TRBD2. This CDR3 is 14 amino acids long. The V gene's germline CDR1 is MGHRA and CDR2 YSYEKL. The J segment lost 3 bases and the V segment lost 6 bases, leaving 6 bases of the junction unmatched. The CDR3 sequence is CASRDAGVTDTQYF. CDR3 DNA sequence: TGCGCCAGCAGGGATGCGGGGGTGACAGATACGCAGTATTTT.

The chain joins TRBV4-1 to TRBJ2-1; tentative D call: TRBD1 (5 bases). This CDR3 region has 12 residues. The V gene lost 6 bases and the J gene lost 8 bases, with 11 bases spanning the gap. Germline V gene sequence: CDR1 MGHRA, CDR2 YSYEKL. This chain's CDR3 is CASSSPRDEQFF. CDR3 nucleotide sequence: TGCGCCAGCAGTTCCCCCAGGGATGAGCAGTTCTTC.

The V and J genes are TRBV4-1 and TRBJ2-2, with TRBD1 matching over 9 bases. Trimming took 6 bases from V and 6 from J; bases not matched to a gene: 8. Germline lookup yields CDR1 MGHRA and CDR2 YSYEKL. CDR3 length: 15 residues. CDR3 DNA: TGCGCCAGCAGTCTTGGGACAGGGTTGGCCGGGGAGCTGTTTTTT. It encodes CASSLGTGLAGELFF.

This clone was seen a handful of times. The chain combines TRBV27 with TRBJ2-6, with TRBD1 identical over 10 bases. J was trimmed by 0 bases and V by 6 bases; bases with no gene match: 5. This CDR3 contains 17 residues. Germline lookup yields CDR1 MNHEY and CDR2 SMNVEV (reference sequence). For the CDR3, the DNA is TGTGCCAGCAGCCGGGACAGGGGCCGCTCTGGGGCCAACGTCCTGACTTTC. Translation: CASSRDRGRSGANVLTF.

In this sample, this clone turned up a few times. The chain links TRBV19 to TRBJ2-5; 9 nucleotides align to TRBD1. Germline lookup yields CDR1 LNHDA and CDR2 SQIVND (reference sequence). This CDR3 is built from 15 residues. The J segment lost 1 base and the V segment lost 2 bases, leaving 2 bases of the junction unmatched. The CDR3 loop is CASSISGQGQETQYF. In nucleotides, the CDR3 is TGTGCCAGTAGTATATCGGGACAGGGCCAAGAGACCCAGTACTTC.

This clone was detected only once. The rearrangement joins TRBV6-5 to TRBJ1-1; 7 bases line up with TRBD1. CDR1 is MNHEY, CDR2 SVGAGI, per germline. After removal of 4 bases from V and 4 bases from J, the junction contained 6 bases not matched to a gene. This CDR3 has 14 amino acids. Here the CDR3 DNA reads TGTGCCAGCAGTTTTGGACAGGTCTCCACTGAAGCTTTCTTT. Protein product: CASSFGQVSTEAFF.

CDR3 sequence reads: CARYSLYGYTF. CDR3 coding DNA: TGTGCCCGCTACAGTCTCTATGGCTACACCTTC. The chain has TRBV5-8 and TRBJ1-2; no firm D call. The V and J ends lost 10 bases and 4 bases respectively, with 11 bases between them. The germline V gene encodes CDR1 SGHTS and CDR2 YDEGEE. The CDR3 sequence is 11 residues long.

The chain recombines TRBV2 with TRBJ1-2; tentatively, D is TRBD1 (6 bases). The CDR3 runs 15 residues. The V gene lost 7 bases and the J gene lost 4 bases, with 19 bases spanning the gap. Looked up from germline, CDR1 is SNHLY and CDR2 is FYNNEI. The CDR3 DNA reads as TGTGCCAGCACCGACGGGACACATCTAATCTATGGCTACACCTTC. This gives the protein CASTDGTHLIYGYTF.

The chain carries TRBV16 and TRBJ1-4; tentatively, D is TRBD1 (5 bases). V was cut by 4 bases and J by 7 bases, with 13 bases left in between. The germline gives CDR1 KGHSY, CDR2 FQNENV. The CDR3 contains 14 residues. Written as DNA, the CDR3 is TGTGCCAGCAGCCCCGCGGGGGTCCGTGAAAAACTGTTTTTT. Protein sequence: CASSPAGVREKLFF.

The chain couples TRBV7-2 to TRBJ2-3, with D tentatively TRBD1 (6 bases). Germline-derived CDR1 and CDR2 are SGHTA and FQGNSA. Trimming removed 1 base from V and 0 bases from J, with 8 bases in between. The CDR3 covers 15 residues. CDR3 nucleotide sequence: TGTGCCAGCAGCTTAGGGGGGCTTAGCACAGATACGCAGTATTTT. Translation: CASSLGGLSTDTQYF.

The chain carries TRBV19 and TRBJ1-5; D gene ambiguous. Trimming stripped 3 bases from V and 8 bases from J, with 14 bases between. CDR1 LNHDA and CDR2 SQIVND come from the germline V gene (reference sequence). CDR3 length equals 14 residues. The chain's CDR3 is CASSIGPRSKPQHF. For the CDR3, the DNA is TGTGCCAGTAGTATTGGCCCGCGGTCGAAGCCCCAGCATTTT.

The gene calls are TRBV18 and TRBJ1-6, with 7 bases matching TRBD1. CDR3 length: 17 amino acids. CDR1 is KGHSH and CDR2 is LQKENI in the germline V gene. V trimming: 4 bases; J trimming: 6 bases; junction bases outside the gene matches: 12. The CDR3 spells CASSQAGTAFINSPLHF. CDR3 in DNA: TGTGCCAGCTCACAGGCCGGGACAGCTTTCATTAATTCACCCCTCCACTTT.

J is TRBJ2-1 and V is TRBV3-1 (or the pseudogene TRBV3-2); D remains unclear. The CDR3 length is 14 residues. Germline V gene lookup returns CDR1 LGHDT and CDR2 YNNKEL (reference sequence). Trimming stripped 0 bases from V and 3 bases from J, with 6 bases between. The CDR3 region has the DNA TGTGCCAGCAGCCAAGAGCGAATCTACAATGAGCAGTTCTTC. This codes for CASSQERIYNEQFF.

This chain joins TRBV2 and TRBJ1-5; 10 nucleotides line up with TRBD1. V dropped 5 bases and J dropped 5; count of bases not matched to a gene: 9. The CDR3 loop spans 16 amino acids. The V gene's germline CDR1 is SNHLY and CDR2 FYNNEI. CDR3 region: CASSWGQGIEHQPQHF. Written as DNA, the CDR3 is TGTGCCAGCAGTTGGGGACAGGGGATTGAGCATCAGCCCCAGCATTTT.

The chain links TRBV28 to TRBJ1-2, with a possible D match to TRBD1 (6 bases). V dropped 0 bases and J dropped 0 bases, with 14 bases sitting between them. This CDR3 spans 17 amino acids. Germline loops: CDR1 MDHEN, CDR2 SYDVKM. This CDR3 reads CASSLWGGRLPNYGYTF. CDR3 DNA sequence: TGTGCCAGCAGTTTATGGGGGGGGCGACTTCCTAACTATGGCTACACCTTC.

CDR3 bases: TGTGCCAGTGGAGGACAGGGGCGCAGTCCCGGGGAGCTGTTTTTT. Translated, it gives CASGGQGRSPGELFF. This chain links TRBV19 with TRBJ2-2, with 9 bases that match TRBD1. The CDR3 totals 15 residues. With V trimmed by 8 bases and J by 6 bases, 10 bases remained unmatched. The germline CDR1 and CDR2 sequences are LNHDA and SQIVND (reference sequence).

V is TRBV5-1 and J is TRBJ1-2, with TRBD1 as a possible D gene (5 bases). Trimming shortened V by 4 bases and J by 4 bases, and 17 bases separated the two germline ends. Germline V CDR1 and CDR2: SGHRS, YFSETQ. The CDR3 runs to 15 residues. CDR3 protein: CASSNQGPGGYGYTF. In DNA, the CDR3 is TGCGCCAGCAGCAACCAGGGTCCCGGGGGCTATGGCTACACCTTC.

The chain combines TRBV7-8 with TRBJ2-3; D is uncertain. V gave up 5 bases and J gave up 6 bases, with 9 bases separating them. Germline lookup yields CDR1 SGHVS and CDR2 FQNEAQ. The CDR3 is 12 amino acids. CDR3 protein: CASSPHADTQYF. CDR3 nucleotide sequence: TGTGCCAGCAGCCCCCACGCGGATACGCAGTATTTT.

CDR3 sequence: CASTRAGVVHEQYF. The CDR3 DNA reads TGTGCCAGCACGCGAGCGGGAGTTGTCCACGAGCAGTACTTC. V gene TRBV6-5 combines with J gene TRBJ2-7; TRBD2 aligns across 8 bases. This CDR3 is 14 amino acids long. J gave up 5 bases and V 7 bases, and 10 bases lay outside the gene matches. CDR1 MNHEY and CDR2 SVGAGI come from the germline V gene.

The chain employs TRBV30 and TRBJ1-6; D remains unclear. Germline CDR1 reads GTSNPN; CDR2 reads SVGIG (reference sequence). The CDR3 sequence is 13 residues long. Trimming cost V 4 bases and J 5 bases, with 9 bases left between them. This CDR3 is CAWTWRDNSPLHF. The CDR3 nucleotides are TGTGCCTGGACCTGGAGGGATAATTCACCCCTCCACTTT.

The gene calls are TRBV15 and TRBJ2-3; 8 bases align to TRBD1. Trimming cost V 4 bases and J 3 bases; bases outside gene matches: 3. Germline assignment: CDR1 LNHNV and CDR2 YYDKDF (reference sequence). The CDR3 has 14 residues. The CDR3: CATSTGGRTDTQYF. The CDR3 nucleotides are TGTGCCACCAGCACAGGGGGCAGGACAGATACGCAGTATTTT.

The chain has TRBV19 and TRBJ2-5; the match to TRBD1 covers 7 bases. The V and J ends lost 6 bases and 6 bases, in that order; junction bases with no gene match: 7. The CDR3 contains 13 residues. The germline CDR1 and CDR2 sequences are LNHDA and SQIVND (reference sequence). CDR3 sequence: CASSDRVFKTQYF. The CDR3 nucleotides read TGTGCCAGTAGCGACAGGGTGTTTAAGACCCAGTACTTC.

V usage is TRBV29-1 and J usage is TRBJ1-5, with 7 bases lining up with TRBD1. Trimming at V came to 7 bases and at J to 4 bases, leaving 7 bases not matched to a gene. CDR1 is SQVTM, CDR2 ANQGSEA, per germline. The CDR3 spans 13 residues. The CDR3 is CSARTGGNQPQHF. The CDR3 DNA reads as TGCAGCGCCAGGACAGGCGGTAATCAGCCCCAGCATTTT.

The table lists this clone with a count of one. The chain has TRBV28 and TRBJ2-7; 7 positions agree with TRBD2. The CDR3 runs 15 residues. Germline CDR1 and CDR2: MDHEN and SYDVKM. V was clipped by 2 bases and J by 0 bases; unmatched bases: 4. The CDR3 is CASSLRLAVSYEQYF. CDR3 sequence (DNA): TGTGCCAGCAGTTTACGACTAGCCGTCTCCTACGAGCAGTACTTC.

V usage is TRBV20-1 and J usage is TRBJ1-1; TRBD1 agrees at 7 bases. Germline V gene lookup returns CDR1 DFQATT and CDR2 SNEGSKA (reference sequence). Trimming removed 3 bases from V and 10 bases from J; junction bases left unmatched: 17. This CDR3 is built from 15 residues. CDR3 in DNA: TGCAGTGCTAGTTTGCCTGGACAGGAGAAAGGGGCAGCTTTCTTT. Encoded protein: CSASLPGQEKGAAFF.

The chain couples TRBV5-1 to TRBJ2-1; D gene ambiguous. The CDR3 is made up of 14 amino acids. V lost 0 bases and J 10 bases, leaving 14 bases between the germline ends. Looked up from germline, CDR1 is SGHRS and CDR2 is YFSETQ. The CDR3 DNA reads TGCGCCAGCAGCTTGGGGCAAGTATTCGGGGAGCAGTTCTTC. It encodes CASSLGQVFGEQFF.

The chain is built from TRBV24-1 and TRBJ2-7; tentatively, D is TRBD2 (5 bases). Germline values: CDR1 KGHDR, CDR2 SFDVKD. This CDR3 comprises 13 residues. Trimming left V 1 base short and J 5 bases short, with 8 bases between. CDR3 sequence (DNA): TGTGCCACCAGTGATTTAACGGGGAACGAGCAGTACTTC. The encoded protein is CATSDLTGNEQYF.

The chain recombines TRBV27 with TRBJ1-4; tentatively, D is TRBD1 (5 bases). Trimming took 5 bases from V and 6 from J, leaving 13 bases between them. This CDR3 region has 14 residues. CDR1 and CDR2 from the germline V gene are MNHEY and SMNVEV (reference sequence). The DNA of the CDR3 is TGTGCCAGCAGTCGTCCCTGGGGGGATGAAAAACTGTTTTTT. Its protein is CASSRPWGDEKLFF.